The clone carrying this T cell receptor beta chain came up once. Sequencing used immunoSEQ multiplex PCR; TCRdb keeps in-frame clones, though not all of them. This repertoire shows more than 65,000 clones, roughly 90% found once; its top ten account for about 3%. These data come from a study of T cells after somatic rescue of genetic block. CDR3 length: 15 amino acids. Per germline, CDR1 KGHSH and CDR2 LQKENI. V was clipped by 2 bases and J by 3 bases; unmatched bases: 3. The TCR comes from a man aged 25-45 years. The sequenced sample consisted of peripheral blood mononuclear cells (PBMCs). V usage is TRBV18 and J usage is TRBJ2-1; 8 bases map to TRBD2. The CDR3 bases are TGTGCCAGCTCACCATCTAGCGGGTTCTACAATGAGCAGTTCTTC. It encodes CASSPSSGFYNEQFF.